Shown below are 8 T cell receptor beta chains from a single sample sequenced in a study of T cells in Graves' hyperthyroidism and ophthalmopathy. RNA transcripts provided the source from which TCR beta CDR3 regions were amplified. TCR CDR3 regions were first amplified by RT-PCR with HTBI primers. TCRdb called the multiplex PCR reads again in MiXCR, with one record for every CDR3 protein. The sample holds approximately 640,000 distinct CDR3 sequences; over 40% are singletons and the top ten take roughly 7.2%. The sample consisted of peripheral blood or thyroid tissue (not recorded which). The receptor source for this set is an adult man with Graves' disease, either hyperthyroidism or ophthalmopathy (not recorded which).

The chain employs TRBV7-8 and TRBJ2-7, with D possibly matching TRBD2 (7 bases). Germline V CDR1 and CDR2: SGHVS, FQNEAQ. Trimming cost V 3 bases and J 5 bases, with 23 bases left between them. This CDR3 is built from 17 residues. The CDR3 here is CASSLRPGGERTHEQYF. Here the CDR3 DNA reads TGTGCCAGCAGCTTGCGGCCGGGGGGCGAGAGGACCCACGAGCAGTACTTC.

With respect to this clonotype: Germline and junction disagree at one end, which may indicate a read error. The CDR3 sequence: CASSSEGVNQPQHF. DNA of the CDR3: TGTGCCAGCAGCTCTGAGGGGGTTAATCAACCCCAGCATTTT. The chain carries TRBV7-8 and TRBJ1-5, with D perhaps matching TRBD1 (6 bases). Germline V gives CDR1 SGHVS, CDR2 FQNEAQ. The CDR3 spans 14 residues.

The chain has TRBV29-1 and TRBJ1-2; possibly TRBD1 for D (5 bases). Germline CDR1 SQVTM, CDR2 ANQGSEA. The V end was cut by 1 base, the J end by 4 bases, with 10 bases between. The CDR3 consists of 13 residues. CDR3 DNA sequence: TGCAGCGTTGAAGGCTCCGGGGGCTATGGCTACACCTTC. Translation: CSVEGSGGYGYTF.

Worth noting for this clonotype: No conserved phenylalanine or tryptophan is present at the end of the CDR3, so a read error is the likely explanation. V usage is TRBV10-3 and J usage is TRBJ2-3, with D perhaps being TRBD1 or TRBD2 (5 bases each). CDR3 length equals 13 residues. Germline CDR1 is ENHRY and CDR2 is SYGVKD. The V and J ends lost 8 bases and 6 bases respectively, with 15 bases between them. CDR3 bases: TGTGCCATCGGGACCGGAGGTGAGGATACGCAGTATCTT. It specifies CAIGTGGEDTQYL.

In regard to this clonotype: This clone may be a read error of a much larger clone one base away. This chain uses TRBV7-2 with TRBJ1-1, with D unclear. From germline, CDR1 is SGHTA and CDR2 FQGNSA. This CDR3 is built from 13 residues. The CDR3 DNA is TGTGCCCGCAGTCAGCCTGAAGGGTTCGAAGCTTTCTTT. Its protein is CARSQPEGFEAFF.

This clonotype showed up just a few times. The chain is built from TRBV20-1 and TRBJ1-4, with a tentative D call TRBD1 (5 bases). The CDR3 extends over 14 amino acids. Germline-derived CDR1 and CDR2 are DFQATT and SNEGSKA (reference sequence). Between the trimmed V and J ends, which lost 3 bases and 0 bases, there was a span of 8 bases. CDR3 sequence: CSASLGATNEKLFF. The CDR3 coding sequence is TGCAGTGCTAGTCTAGGGGCAACTAATGAAAAACTGTTTTTT.

This clonotype was picked up a small number of times. The chain recombines TRBV9 with TRBJ1-2, with no clear D. The germline gives CDR1 SGDLS, CDR2 YYNGEE. V gave up 3 bases and J gave up 0 bases, with 6 bases separating them. CDR3 size: 13 residues. This CDR3 reads CASSGLANYGYTF. The CDR3 nucleotides are TGTGCCAGCAGCGGCTTAGCTAACTATGGCTACACCTTC. The full variable domain, its missing parts supplied by reference TRBV9 and TRBJ1-2, is DSGVTQTPKHLITATGQRVTLRCSPRSGDLSVYWYQQSLDQGLQFLIQYYNGEERAKGNILERFSAQQFPDLHSELNLSSLELGDSALYFCASSGLANYGYTFGSGTRLTVV.

This clonotype was observed a few times. This chain joins TRBV20-1 and TRBJ1-5; a possible D gene is TRBD1 (5 bases). The CDR3 has 14 amino acids. In germline, CDR1 is DFQATT, CDR2 SNEGSKA (reference sequence). The V and J ends lost 1 base and 4 bases respectively, with 11 bases between them. Here the CDR3 reads CSARGGRTNQPQHF. CDR3 coding DNA: TGCAGTGCTAGAGGTGGACGGACAAATCAGCCCCAGCATTTT.